The clone carrying this T cell receptor beta chain was detected once. The data stem from a study of blood T cell repertoires in COVID-19. Method: immunoSEQ multiplex PCR; TCRdb's copy keeps in-frame clones and lacks some. This sample has tens of thousands of clones; roughly 85% occur once, and the top ten carry 4% to 5.5%. CDR3 size: 18 residues. V was clipped by 4 bases and J by 0 bases; unmatched bases: 12. CDR1 is LGHDT and CDR2 is YNNKEL in the germline V gene (reference sequence). Sequenced material: peripheral blood. The source is an elderly man with acute or convalescent COVID-19. The chain couples TRBV3-1 (or the pseudogene TRBV3-2) to TRBJ2-1, with 7 positions matching TRBD2. DNA for the CDR3: TGTGCCAGCAGCCCTGTGGTAAGAGCGGGGAGCTCCTACAATGAGCAGTTCTTC. Amino acid sequence: CASSPVVRAGSSYNEQFF.